This TCR beta chain was sequenced during a study of read filtering for tumor transcriptome and immune sequencing (dated by TCRdb to between 2020 and 2021). At the level of the whole study: Of the patients in the cohort, 17 were male and roughly 15 were female, and their mean age was about 68 years, with a range of about 47 to 80. By revised international staging, fewer than ten patients were R-ISS I, about 15 were R-ISS II and 6 or 7 were R-ISS III. One of the main goals was to work out a read-filtering strategy for immune repertoire data, in particular whether clonotypes backed by only a single read should be removed. After DNase treatment, whole-transcriptome libraries were prepared using the TruSeq RNA Access Library Prep Kit. Per sample, about 4.05 to 10.27 million TCR-region mapped reads were obtained with IR-seq, compared with only about 85 to 1,400 with RNA-seq. The study compared TCR repertoires from targeted immune repertoire sequencing and bulk whole-transcriptome sequencing run on the same bone marrow samples. General study outcomes and caveats: IR-seq captured clonotypes at much higher depth and more reliably than RNA-seq, and smaller IR-seq throughput sufficed to identify most shared clonotypes. Single-read clonotypes made up around 82% of clonotypes but only 3% to 4.5% of total reads in IR-seq, compared with roughly 70% of clonotypes and 35% to 45% of reads in RNA-seq. The correlation between IR-seq and RNA-seq shared clonotype proportions rose when single-read clonotypes were removed. Rather than purified T cells, the sorted CD138-negative fraction was a mixed bone marrow immune population.

The Immunoverse kit was used to build TCR libraries from roughly 370 ng RNA, with molecular barcoded adaptors covering alpha/delta and beta/gamma chains. TCR library preparation was performed with the same RNA that was used for transcriptome sequencing. TCR libraries were sequenced on an Illumina HiSeq 4000 with 2 x 150 cycles. Concerning the study's data processing: Using MiXCR, which included quality filtering and error correction, TCR reads were aligned to human V, D, J and C references and then assembled into CDR3 clonotypes. Clonotype counts and gene usage diversity were analyzed with the tcR package in R. Raw mapping reads were checked after the RNA-seq reads had been mapped by STAR aligner version 2.5.3a onto the human GRCh37 genome. To test the effect of sequencing depth on detected clonotypes, IR-seq fastq files were randomly downsampled using Seqtk 1.3. TCRdb trimmed the raw reads at Q25, called clones with MiXCR and kept productive beta chains. When rows share a CDR3 protein, they turn into one entry using the most common DNA and genes. The V and J calls reflect TCRdb's pipeline rather than the authors' work. This sample comprises tens of thousands of distinct CDR3 sequences, about 22% of them detected only once. The ten largest clones represent about an eighth of the sample.

Every patient had bone marrow sampled at the time of active disease. Bone marrow mononuclear cells were isolated by Ficoll-Hypaque density gradient centrifugation. CD138-negative cells were obtained by negative selection after labeling with CD138 magnetic microbeads on a MACS separator, removing myeloma plasma cells. Flow cytometry with CD138 antibodies on an Attune NxT was used to check how pure the isolated cells were. Total RNA was extracted using TRIzol reagent and was quantified on a NanoDrop spectrophotometer. Paired RNA-seq and IR-seq were performed on the CD138-negative bone marrow sample of each patient. With respect to this clonotype: What antigen it recognizes has not been identified. Per-nucleotide qualities are absent, and no much larger clonotype sits a single base away.

The CDR1 and CDR2 encoded by the germline V gene are SNHLY and FYNNEI. The CDR3, from cysteine to phenylalanine, totals 13 residues. Left in the record is the CDR3 DNA by itself, 39 bases read in frame from the first base. Between the V and J ends, shortened by 2 bases and 5 bases respectively, the junction contains 7 bases. Sample: a population of CD138-negative cells sorted from bone marrow. The intended sense of this specimen's cell subset or site label: bone marrow mononuclear cells depleted of CD138+ plasma/myeloma cells by negative magnetic selection. The sequence joins TRBV2 to TRBJ1-5, with the D gene call left open. This clonotype was obtained from a donor at least 40 years old with multiple myeloma. The CDR3 amino acid sequence is: CASSEYQDQPQHF. The base sequence is TGTGCCAGCAGTGAATATCAGGATCAGCCCCAGCATTTT.